One and the same sample provided the 8 T cell receptor beta chains below, sequenced in a study of shared clonotypes between healthy human individuals. Assay used: immunoSEQ multiplex PCR; TCRdb lists only in-frame clones, some missing. Here the sample spans about 1 million clones, about three quarters being singletons. Sequencing input: memory CD4+ T cells sorted from blood. Subset reported: CD45RA-negative fraction. The origin of the receptors is a man aged 18-30 years in good health.

This sequence joins TRBV7-2 and TRBJ2-7; TRBD1 might be the D (5 bases). The germline CDR1 and CDR2 sequences are SGHTA and FQGNSA. V lost 0 bases to trimming and J lost 6 bases, with 15 bases between them. CDR3 size: 15 residues. The CDR3: CASSLAARQIGEQYF. The CDR3 DNA is TGTGCCAGCAGCTTAGCCGCACGACAGATCGGCGAGCAGTACTTC.

The chain joins TRBV30 to TRBJ2-5, with 7 bases matching TRBD2. The J call is uncertain, as TRBJ2-7 better fits the DNA end. Germline V gives CDR1 GTSNPN, CDR2 SVGIG (reference sequence). There are 15 residues in the CDR3. The CDR3 here is CAWRPPRGSSYEQYF. For the CDR3, the DNA is TGTGCCTGGAGACCCCCCCGCGGGAGCTCCTACGAGCAGTACTTC.

The chain has TRBV7-9 and TRBJ1-2; the D gene is possibly TRBD1 (5 bases). The V gene's germline CDR1 is SEHNR and CDR2 FQNEAQ (reference sequence). Trimming left V 1 base short and J 5 bases short, with 14 bases between. There are 15 residues in the CDR3. Written as DNA, the CDR3 is TGTGCCAGCAGCTTAGGAGGGGCAGTGGGATATGGCTACACCTTC. It encodes CASSLGGAVGYGYTF. Filled out from reference TRBV7-9 and TRBJ1-2, the complete variable domain reads DTGVSQNPRHKITKRGQNVTFRCDPISEHNRLYWYRQTLGQGPEFLTYFQNEAQLEKSRLLSDRFSAERPKGSFSTLEIQRTEQGDSAMYLCASSLGGAVGYGYTFGSGTRLTVV.

The chain joins TRBV28 to TRBJ2-6, with D unclear. The CDR3 has 17 amino acids. Germline CDR1 reads MDHEN; CDR2 reads SYDVKM. Trimming left V 6 bases short and J 0 bases short, with 15 bases between. CDR3 amino acids: CASRKSGSFSGANVLTF. The CDR3 nucleotides are TGTGCCAGCAGAAAATCCGGGTCGTTCTCTGGGGCCAACGTCCTGACTTTC.

This clone was detected once. The gene calls are TRBV5-4 and TRBJ2-1; D uncertain. The CDR3 covers 15 residues. Trimming stripped 0 bases from V and 0 bases from J, with 7 bases between. Germline V CDR1 and CDR2: SGHNT, YYREEE (reference sequence). This CDR3 reads CASSLDGPSYNEQFF. The CDR3, as DNA: TGTGCCAGCAGCTTGGACGGGCCCTCCTACAATGAGCAGTTCTTC.

The CDR3 DNA is TGTGCCAGCAGCGCGGGAGCGGGGGAGAACACCGGGGAGCTGTTTTTT. Translation gives CASSAGAGENTGELFF. The rearrangement links TRBV5-6 to TRBJ2-2; 8 positions agree with TRBD2. The germline gives CDR1 SGHDT, CDR2 YYEEEE. With 4 bases clipped from V and 1 base from J, the junction kept 6 bases outside the gene matches. This CDR3 is 16 amino acids long.

About this clone: This may arise from a read error, as a much more abundant clone is one base away. This rearrangement joins TRBV11-2 to TRBJ2-3, with D hard to call. The CDR3 sequence is 11 residues long. Per germline, CDR1 SGHAT and CDR2 FQNNGV. Between the trimmed V and J ends, which lost 6 bases and 1 base, there was a span of 2 bases. The DNA of the CDR3 is TGTGCCAGCAGGGGCACAGATACGCAGTATTTT. Translation gives CASRGTDTQYF.

V is TRBV19 and J is TRBJ1-3, with D unclear. Trimming removed 9 bases at V and 0 bases at J, with 12 bases between. The CDR3 runs to 14 residues. The V gene's germline CDR1 is LNHDA and CDR2 SQIVND (reference sequence). In DNA form, the CDR3 reads TGTGCCAGCCAACAGTTTTACTCTGGAAACACCATATATTTT. Residues: CASQQFYSGNTIYF.